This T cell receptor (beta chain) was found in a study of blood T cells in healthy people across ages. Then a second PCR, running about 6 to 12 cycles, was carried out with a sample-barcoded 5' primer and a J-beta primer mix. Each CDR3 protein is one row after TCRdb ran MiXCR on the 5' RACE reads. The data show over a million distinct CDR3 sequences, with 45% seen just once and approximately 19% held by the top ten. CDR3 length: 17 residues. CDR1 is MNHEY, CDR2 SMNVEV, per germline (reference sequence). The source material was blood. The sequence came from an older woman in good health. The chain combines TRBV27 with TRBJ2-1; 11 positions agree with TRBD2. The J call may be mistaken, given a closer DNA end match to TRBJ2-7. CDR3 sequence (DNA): TGTGCCAGCAGTCCCATTACCCGGGGACTAGCGGTTCCCGAGCAGTACTTC. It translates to CASSPITRGLAVPEQYF.